This is a list of T cell receptor beta chains from one sample in a study of blood T cell repertoires in COVID-19. Sequencing used immunoSEQ multiplex PCR; TCRdb keeps in-frame clones, though not all of them. The table records roughly 50,000 clones, roughly 87% of them present only once. Sequences were obtained from peripheral blood. The receptors derive from a human donor with active COVID-19. The donor label of this sample is uncertain. Each CDR3 is given with its conserved first and last residue. Fields, in order: V gene, J gene, D gene, clone size, CDR3 protein, CDR3 DNA. A D gene is named only where the DNA matches it firmly. A row's size may be missing; if present it is once, few, many or a size class.

v_gene: TRBV20-1
j_gene: TRBJ1-2
d_gene: .
abundance: once
CDR3aa: CSVASDYGYTF
CDR3nt: TGCAGTGTGGCGAGCGACTATGGCTACACCTTC

v_gene: TRBV12-5
j_gene: TRBJ2-5
d_gene: TRBD2
abundance: .
CDR3aa: CASGLVRIAGLVWETQYF
CDR3nt: TGTGCTAGTGGTTTGGTAAGGATAGCGGGGTTGGTTTGGGAGACCCAGTACTTC

v_gene: TRBV28
j_gene: TRBJ1-2
d_gene: .
abundance: .
CDR3aa: CASSLAGAQFYGYTF
CDR3nt: TGTGCCAGCAGTTTGGCAGGGGCGCAGTTTTATGGCTACACCTTC

v_gene: TRBV10-3
j_gene: TRBJ2-1
d_gene: TRBD2
abundance: .
CDR3aa: CAISARGGAESEQFF
CDR3nt: TGTGCCATCAGTGCACGCGGGGGGGCCGAGAGTGAGCAGTTCTTC

v_gene: TRBV19
j_gene: TRBJ1-5
d_gene: .
abundance: few
CDR3aa: CASSIWVGDSNQPQHF
CDR3nt: TGTGCCAGTAGTATATGGGTCGGAGATAGCAATCAGCCCCAGCATTTT

v_gene: TRBV19
j_gene: TRBJ1-3
d_gene: TRBD1
abundance: .
CDR3aa: CASSPSATGAGNTIYF
CDR3nt: TGTGCCAGTAGTCCCTCCGCGACAGGGGCTGGAAACACCATATATTTT

v_gene: TRBV6-5
j_gene: TRBJ1-4
d_gene: .
abundance: .
CDR3aa: CASSGEWDEKLFF
CDR3nt: TGTGCCAGCTCGGGGGAATGGGATGAAAAACTGTTTTTT

v_gene: TRBV4-2
j_gene: TRBJ2-1
d_gene: TRBD2
abundance: .
CDR3aa: CASSQASGGREQFF
CDR3nt: TGTGCCAGCAGCCAAGCTAGCGGGGGTCGTGAGCAGTTCTTC

v_gene: TRBV7-9
j_gene: TRBJ1-2
d_gene: .
abundance: .
CDR3aa: CASSLTGNWGYTF
CDR3nt: TGTGCCAGCAGCTTAACCGGGAATTGGGGCTACACCTTC

v_gene: TRBV7-3
j_gene: TRBJ2-1
d_gene: TRBD1
abundance: once
CDR3aa: CASSYYPGQGINEQFF
CDR3nt: TGTGCCAGCAGCTACTACCCGGGACAGGGGATCAATGAGCAGTTCTTC

v_gene: TRBV19
j_gene: TRBJ2-5
d_gene: TRBD2
abundance: .
CDR3aa: CASSIWGGGQETQYF
CDR3nt: TGTGCCAGTAGTATTTGGGGCGGGGGGCAAGAGACCCAGTACTTC